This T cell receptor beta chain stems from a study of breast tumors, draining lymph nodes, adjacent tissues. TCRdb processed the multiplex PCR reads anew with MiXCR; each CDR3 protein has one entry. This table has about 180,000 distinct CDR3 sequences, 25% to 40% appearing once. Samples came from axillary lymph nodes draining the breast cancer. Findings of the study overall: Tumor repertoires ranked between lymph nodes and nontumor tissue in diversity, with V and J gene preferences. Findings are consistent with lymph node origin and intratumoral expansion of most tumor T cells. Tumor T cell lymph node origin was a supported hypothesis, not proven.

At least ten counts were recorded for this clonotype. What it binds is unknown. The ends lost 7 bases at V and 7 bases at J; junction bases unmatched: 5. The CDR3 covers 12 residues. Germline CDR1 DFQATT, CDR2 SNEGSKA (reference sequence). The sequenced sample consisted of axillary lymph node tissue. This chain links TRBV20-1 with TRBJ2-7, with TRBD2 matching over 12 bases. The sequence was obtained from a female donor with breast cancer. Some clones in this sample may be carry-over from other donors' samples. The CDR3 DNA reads TGCAGTGGGCTAGCGGGAGGGGTGGAGCAGTACTTC. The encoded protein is CSGLAGGVEQYF.